This TCR beta chain was sequenced for a study of type 1 regulatory T cells. As for the study in general: T-allo10 is an in vitro-generated, Tr1-enriched CD4 T cell product specific for alloantigen.

The study's findings and limits: Tr1 cells had a more restricted TCR repertoire than non-Tr1 cells.

CDR3 length equals 15 residues. Germline CDR1 and CDR2: SGHTA and FQGNSA. Note on this clonotype: Its antigen is still unknown. Its ends do not fully match the called genes, so a read error is possible.

In TCRdb, the reads were re-called with MiXCR into one record per CDR3 protein. The sample yields just under 65,000 distinct CDR3 sequences, almost 50% seen once. The source is a human donor in good health. V and J are TRBV7-2 and TRBJ2-2; maybe TRBD1 (6 bases). Material: cultured non-Tr1 T cells, either the whole culture or a sorted T cell fraction (not recorded which). The DNA of the CDR3 is TGTGCCAGCAACTTACAGGGACCGCACACCGGGGAGCTGTTTTTT. This sequence encodes CASNLQGPHTGELFF.